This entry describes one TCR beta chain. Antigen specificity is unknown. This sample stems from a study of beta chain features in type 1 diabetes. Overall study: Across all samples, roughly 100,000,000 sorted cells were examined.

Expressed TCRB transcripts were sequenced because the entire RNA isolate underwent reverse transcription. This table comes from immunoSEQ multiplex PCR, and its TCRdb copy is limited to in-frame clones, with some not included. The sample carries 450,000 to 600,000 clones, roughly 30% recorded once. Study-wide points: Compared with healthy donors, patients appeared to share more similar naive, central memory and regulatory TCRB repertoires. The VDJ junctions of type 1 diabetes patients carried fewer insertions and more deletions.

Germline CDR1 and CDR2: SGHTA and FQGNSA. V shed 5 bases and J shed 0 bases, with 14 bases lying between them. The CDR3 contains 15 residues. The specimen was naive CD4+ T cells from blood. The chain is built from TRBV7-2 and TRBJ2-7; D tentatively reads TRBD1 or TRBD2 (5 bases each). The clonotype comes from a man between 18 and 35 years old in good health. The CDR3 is CASSPRSGGSYEQYF. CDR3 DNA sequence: TGTGCCAGCAGCCCTCGGAGTGGGGGCTCCTACGAGCAGTACTTC.